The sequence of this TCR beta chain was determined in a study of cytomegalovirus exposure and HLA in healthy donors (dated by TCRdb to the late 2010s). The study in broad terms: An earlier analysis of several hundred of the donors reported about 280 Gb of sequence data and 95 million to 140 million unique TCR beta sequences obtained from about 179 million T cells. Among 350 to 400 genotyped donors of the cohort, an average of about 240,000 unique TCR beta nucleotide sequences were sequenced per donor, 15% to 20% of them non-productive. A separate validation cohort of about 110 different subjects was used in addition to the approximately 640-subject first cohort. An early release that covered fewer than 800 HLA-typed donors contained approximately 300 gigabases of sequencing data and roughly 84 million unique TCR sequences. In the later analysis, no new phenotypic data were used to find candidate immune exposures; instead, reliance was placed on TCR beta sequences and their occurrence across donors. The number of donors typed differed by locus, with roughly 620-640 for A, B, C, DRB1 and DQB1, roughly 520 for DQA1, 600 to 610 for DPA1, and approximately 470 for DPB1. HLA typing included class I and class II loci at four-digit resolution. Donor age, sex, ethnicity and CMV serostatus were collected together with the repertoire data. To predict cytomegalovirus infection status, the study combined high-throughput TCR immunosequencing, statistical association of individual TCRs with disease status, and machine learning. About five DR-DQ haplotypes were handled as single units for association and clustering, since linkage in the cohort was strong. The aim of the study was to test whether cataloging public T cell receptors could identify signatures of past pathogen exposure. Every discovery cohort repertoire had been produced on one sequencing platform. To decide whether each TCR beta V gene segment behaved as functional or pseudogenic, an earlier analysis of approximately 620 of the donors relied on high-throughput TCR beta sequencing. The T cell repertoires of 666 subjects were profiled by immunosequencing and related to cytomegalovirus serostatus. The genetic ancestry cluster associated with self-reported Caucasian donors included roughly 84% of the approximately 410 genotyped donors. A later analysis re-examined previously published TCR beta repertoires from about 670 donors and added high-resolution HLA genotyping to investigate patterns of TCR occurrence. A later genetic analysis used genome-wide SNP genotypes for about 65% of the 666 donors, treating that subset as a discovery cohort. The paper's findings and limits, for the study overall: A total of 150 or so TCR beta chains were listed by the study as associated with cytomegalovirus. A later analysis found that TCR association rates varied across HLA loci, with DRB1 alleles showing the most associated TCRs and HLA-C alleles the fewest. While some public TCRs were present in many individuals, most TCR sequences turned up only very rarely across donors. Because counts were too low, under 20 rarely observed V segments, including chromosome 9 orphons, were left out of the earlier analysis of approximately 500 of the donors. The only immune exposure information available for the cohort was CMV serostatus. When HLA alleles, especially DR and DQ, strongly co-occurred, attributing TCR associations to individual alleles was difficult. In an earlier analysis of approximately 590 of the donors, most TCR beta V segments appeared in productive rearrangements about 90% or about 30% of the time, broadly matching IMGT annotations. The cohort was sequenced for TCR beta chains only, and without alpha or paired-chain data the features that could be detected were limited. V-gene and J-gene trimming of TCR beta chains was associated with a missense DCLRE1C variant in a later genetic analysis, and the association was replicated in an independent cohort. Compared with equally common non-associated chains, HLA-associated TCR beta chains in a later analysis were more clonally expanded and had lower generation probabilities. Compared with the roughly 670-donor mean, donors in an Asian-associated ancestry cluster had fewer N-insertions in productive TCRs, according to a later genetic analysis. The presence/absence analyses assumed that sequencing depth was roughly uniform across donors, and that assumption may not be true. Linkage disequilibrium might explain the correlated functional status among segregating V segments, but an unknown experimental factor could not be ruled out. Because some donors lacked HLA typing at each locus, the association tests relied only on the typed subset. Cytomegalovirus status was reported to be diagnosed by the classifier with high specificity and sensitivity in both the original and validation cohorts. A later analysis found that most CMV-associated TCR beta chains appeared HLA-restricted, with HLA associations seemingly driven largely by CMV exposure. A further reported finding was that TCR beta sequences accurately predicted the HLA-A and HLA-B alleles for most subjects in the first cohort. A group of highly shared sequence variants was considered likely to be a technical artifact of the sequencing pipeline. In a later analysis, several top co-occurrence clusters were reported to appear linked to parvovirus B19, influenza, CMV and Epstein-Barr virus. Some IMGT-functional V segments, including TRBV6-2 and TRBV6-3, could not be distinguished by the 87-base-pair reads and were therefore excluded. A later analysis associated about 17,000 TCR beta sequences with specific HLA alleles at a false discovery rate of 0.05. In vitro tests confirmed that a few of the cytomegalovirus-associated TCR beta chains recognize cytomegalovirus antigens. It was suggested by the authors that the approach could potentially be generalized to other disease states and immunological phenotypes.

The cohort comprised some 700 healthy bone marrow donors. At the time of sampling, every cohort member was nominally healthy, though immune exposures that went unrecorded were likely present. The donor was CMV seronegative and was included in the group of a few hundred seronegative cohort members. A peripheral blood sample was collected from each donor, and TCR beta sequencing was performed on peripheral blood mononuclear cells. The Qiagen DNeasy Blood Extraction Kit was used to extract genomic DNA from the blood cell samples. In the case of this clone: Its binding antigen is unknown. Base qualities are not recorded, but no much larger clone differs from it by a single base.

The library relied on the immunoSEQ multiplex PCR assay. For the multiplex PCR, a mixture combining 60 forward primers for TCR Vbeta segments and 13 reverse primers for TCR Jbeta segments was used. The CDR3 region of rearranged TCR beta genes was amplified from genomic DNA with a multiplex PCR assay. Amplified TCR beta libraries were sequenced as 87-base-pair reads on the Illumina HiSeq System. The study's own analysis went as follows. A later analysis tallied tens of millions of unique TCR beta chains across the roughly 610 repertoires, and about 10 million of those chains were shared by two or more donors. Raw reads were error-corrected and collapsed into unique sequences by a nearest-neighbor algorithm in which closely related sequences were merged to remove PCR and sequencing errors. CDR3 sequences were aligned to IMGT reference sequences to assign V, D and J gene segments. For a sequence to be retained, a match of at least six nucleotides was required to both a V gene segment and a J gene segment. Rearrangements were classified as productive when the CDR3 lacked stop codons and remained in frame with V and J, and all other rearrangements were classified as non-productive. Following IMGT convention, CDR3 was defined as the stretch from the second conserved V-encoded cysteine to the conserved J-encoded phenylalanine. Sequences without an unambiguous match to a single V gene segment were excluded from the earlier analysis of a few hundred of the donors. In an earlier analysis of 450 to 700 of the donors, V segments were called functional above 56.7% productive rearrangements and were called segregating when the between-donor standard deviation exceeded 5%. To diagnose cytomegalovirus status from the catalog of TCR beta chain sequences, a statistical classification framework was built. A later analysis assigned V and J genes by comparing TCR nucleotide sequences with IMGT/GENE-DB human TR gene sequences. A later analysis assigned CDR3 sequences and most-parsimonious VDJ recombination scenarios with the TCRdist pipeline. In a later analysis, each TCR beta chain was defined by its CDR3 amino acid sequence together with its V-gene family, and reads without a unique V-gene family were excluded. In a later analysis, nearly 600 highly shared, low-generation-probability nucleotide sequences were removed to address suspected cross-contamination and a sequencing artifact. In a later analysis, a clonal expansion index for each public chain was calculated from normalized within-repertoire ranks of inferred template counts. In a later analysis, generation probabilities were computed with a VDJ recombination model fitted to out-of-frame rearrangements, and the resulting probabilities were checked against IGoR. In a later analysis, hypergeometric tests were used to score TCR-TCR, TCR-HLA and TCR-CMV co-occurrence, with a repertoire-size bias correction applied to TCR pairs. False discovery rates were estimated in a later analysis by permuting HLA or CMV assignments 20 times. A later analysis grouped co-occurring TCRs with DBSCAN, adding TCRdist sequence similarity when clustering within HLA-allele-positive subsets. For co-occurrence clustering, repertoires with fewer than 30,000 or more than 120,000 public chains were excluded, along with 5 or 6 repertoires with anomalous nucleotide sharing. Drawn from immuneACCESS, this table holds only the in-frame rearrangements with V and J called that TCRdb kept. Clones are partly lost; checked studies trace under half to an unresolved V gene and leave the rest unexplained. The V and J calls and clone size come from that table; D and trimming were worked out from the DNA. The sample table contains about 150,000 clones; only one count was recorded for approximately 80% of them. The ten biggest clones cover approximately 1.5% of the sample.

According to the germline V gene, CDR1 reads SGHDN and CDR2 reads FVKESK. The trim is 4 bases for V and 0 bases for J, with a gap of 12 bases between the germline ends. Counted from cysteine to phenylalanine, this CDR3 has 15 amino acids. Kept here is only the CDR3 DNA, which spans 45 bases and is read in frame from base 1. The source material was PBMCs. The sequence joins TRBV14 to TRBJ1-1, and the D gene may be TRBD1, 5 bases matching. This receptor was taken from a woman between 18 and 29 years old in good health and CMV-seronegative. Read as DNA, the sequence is TGTGCCAGCAGCCCTCGACAGAAGATGAACACTGAAGCTTTCTTT. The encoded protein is CASSPRQKMNTEAFF.